A single sample is the source of the 27 T cell receptor beta chains below, sequenced in a study of blood T cells in healthy people across ages (dated by TCRdb to the mid-2010s). The library was prepared using 5' RACE. A second about 7 to 12 cycle PCR used a sample-barcoded 5' primer and a J-beta primer mix. TCRdb reworked the public reads: Q25 trimming with fastp, MiXCR clone assembly, productive beta chains retained. Rows with a matching CDR3 protein are joined into one entry that keeps the most common DNA and genes. For this sample the table gives fewer than 2,000,000 distinct CDR3 sequences, of which roughly 43% were detected only once. The ten largest clones add up to 23% of the sample. Sequencing was done on a sample of blood. Receptor source: a human donor in good health.

The rearrangement links TRBV7-8 to TRBJ2-1, with 9 bases aligning to TRBD2. Germline V CDR1 and CDR2: SGHVS, FQNEAQ. The CDR3 loop spans 18 amino acids. J gave up 0 bases and V 1 base, and 7 bases lay outside the gene matches. CDR3 nucleotides: TGTGCCAGCAGCTTAGGGGCTAGCGGGGTGAGCTCCTACAATGAGCAGTTCTTC. Translating it yields CASSLGASGVSSYNEQFF.

This clonotype was counted between two and nine times. The rearrangement links TRBV7-9 to TRBJ2-4; D possibly corresponds to TRBD2 (6 bases). The CDR3 is 18 amino acids. The germline V gene has CDR1 SEHNR and CDR2 FQNEAQ (reference sequence). Trimming stripped 6 bases from V and 0 bases from J, with 21 bases between. CDR3 DNA sequence: TGTGCCAGCAGTCCCCCCCGCCGGGGAGGATCAGCCAAAAACATTCAGTACTTC. Protein product: CASSPPRRGGSAKNIQYF.

Many counts were recorded for this clonotype. DNA for the CDR3: TGCGCCAGCAGCTTTTCGACCCCTGGTCAGCAGTACTTC. Its protein is CASSFSTPGQQYF. The chain is built from TRBV5-1 and TRBJ2-7; D unclear. The V end was cut by 2 bases, the J end by 8 bases, with 14 bases between. The CDR3 consists of 13 residues. Germline lookup yields CDR1 SGHRS and CDR2 YFSETQ.

This clonotype was recorded a few times. The gene calls are TRBV28 and TRBJ2-6; TRBD1 aligns across 8 bases. CDR1 MDHEN and CDR2 SYDVKM come from the germline V gene. The CDR3 has 17 amino acids. V trimming: 6 bases; J trimming: 1 base; junction bases outside the gene matches: 8. In DNA form, the CDR3 reads TGTGCCAGCAGCCTTACAGGGGGGCCATCTGGGGCCAACGTCCTGACTTTC. Translation: CASSLTGGPSGANVLTF.

The chain carries TRBV5-6 and TRBJ2-3, with 9 nucleotides matching TRBD1. With 5 bases clipped from V and 1 base from J, the junction kept 8 bases outside the gene matches. The CDR3 is 16 amino acids. Germline lookup yields CDR1 SGHDT and CDR2 YYEEEE. CDR3 sequence: CASSIPQGAGTDTQYF. DNA for the CDR3: TGTGCCAGCAGTATACCACAGGGGGCTGGCACAGATACGCAGTATTTT.

The chain carries TRBV6-2 or TRBV6-3 and TRBJ1-5; the D gene is possibly TRBD1 (6 bases). The CDR3 has 15 amino acids. Trimming pared 7 bases from V and 7 bases from J, leaving 20 bases between. CDR1 is MNHEY, CDR2 SVGEGT, per germline. CDR3: CASTLYGGREQPQHF. The CDR3 DNA reads TGTGCCAGCACCCTATATGGGGGGCGAGAACAGCCCCAGCATTTT.

This clonotype was seen a few times. The chain has TRBV12-3 or TRBV12-4 and TRBJ1-2, with 7 bases fitting TRBD1. The trim removed 4 bases at V and 8 bases at J, leaving 13 bases unmatched. The CDR3 has 15 amino acids. CDR3 region: CASSSTGWISRGYTF. CDR3 bases: TGTGCCAGCAGTTCGACAGGGTGGATTTCTCGCGGCTACACCTTC.

This clonotype turned up a few times. This chain links TRBV7-9 with TRBJ1-5; 7 nucleotides match TRBD1. Germline lookup yields CDR1 SEHNR and CDR2 FQNEAQ (reference sequence). V gave up 5 bases and J gave up 2 bases; unmatched junction bases: 6. CDR3 size: 15 residues. The CDR3 DNA is TGTGCCAGCAGCGAAGGGACAGCTCGCAATCAGCCCCAGCATTTT. It encodes CASSEGTARNQPQHF.

With regard to this clonotype: The junction departs from the called germline gene at one end, perhaps through a read error. Here the CDR3 reads CVSSLGTSGGYTQYF. The CDR3 DNA reads as TGTGTCAGCAGCCTCGGGACTAGCGGGGGATATACGCAGTATTTT. The chain has TRBV3-1 and TRBJ2-3; 14 positions match TRBD2. Germline V gene sequence: CDR1 LGHDT, CDR2 YNNKEL (reference sequence). The CDR3 consists of 15 residues.

The table lists this clonotype with a few counts. The chain links TRBV2 to TRBJ1-5; D ambiguous. The CDR3 extends over 15 amino acids. V lost 2 bases and J 0 bases, leaving 8 bases between the germline ends. Germline V lookup: CDR1 SNHLY, CDR2 FYNNEI. The CDR3 bases are TGTGCCAGCAGTGAAATTACGTTTAGCAATCAGCCCCAGCATTTT. It translates to CASSEITFSNQPQHF. The full variable domain, completed using reference TRBV2 and TRBJ1-5, is EPEVTQTPSHQVTQMGQEVILRCVPISNHLYFYWYRQILGQKVEFLVSFYNNEISEKSEIFDDQFSVERPDGSNFTLKIRSTKLEDSAMYFCASSEITFSNQPQHFGDGTRLSIL.

This clonotype has only a few counts. The chain uses TRBV2 and TRBJ2-3; D not resolved. This CDR3 comprises 14 residues. Deletions cut 8 bases from V and 0 bases from J, with 12 bases between. The germline V gene encodes CDR1 SNHLY and CDR2 FYNNEI. The CDR3 DNA reads TGTGCCAGCCCCCTTGGCTCTAGCACAGATACGCAGTATTTT. Protein sequence: CASPLGSSTDTQYF.

The chain has TRBV6-2 or TRBV6-3 and TRBJ2-1, with D possibly being TRBD1 (6 bases). CDR3 length: 12 residues. Germline CDR1 and CDR2: MNHEY and SVGEGT. Deletions cut 7 bases from V and 9 bases from J, with 13 bases between. CDR3 residues: CASTQGLSEQFF. The CDR3 coding sequence is TGTGCCAGCACTCAGGGGTTGAGTGAGCAGTTCTTC.

The J gene is TRBJ1-2, the V gene TRBV5-1, with 11 nucleotides matching TRBD1. With 2 bases clipped from V and 8 bases from J, the junction kept 8 bases outside the gene matches. This CDR3 comprises 15 residues. In germline, CDR1 is SGHRS, CDR2 YFSETQ. The CDR3 loop is CASSFLDRGLEGYTF. CDR3 nucleotide sequence: TGCGCCAGCAGCTTTTTGGACAGGGGGCTGGAGGGCTACACCTTC.

The chain joins TRBV27 to TRBJ2-1; 8 positions match TRBD2. The germline gives CDR1 MNHEY, CDR2 SMNVEV (reference sequence). V gave up 3 bases and J gave up 0 bases; unmatched junction bases: 4. CDR3 length: 16 amino acids. The CDR3: CASSFSGATSYNEQFF. CDR3 sequence (DNA): TGTGCCAGCAGTTTTAGCGGGGCGACCTCCTACAATGAGCAGTTCTTC.

The V and J genes are TRBV5-1 and TRBJ2-7, with D possibly matching TRBD1 (6 bases). The CDR3 has 16 residues. Germline-derived CDR1 and CDR2 are SGHRS and YFSETQ. Trimming took 4 bases from V and 0 from J, leaving 17 bases between them. The CDR3: CASSLASGQSSYEQYF. As DNA, the CDR3 is TGCGCCAGCAGCCTGGCTTCAGGACAGAGCTCCTACGAGCAGTACTTC. The full variable domain, its missing parts supplied by reference TRBV5-1 and TRBJ2-7, is KAGVTQTPRYLIKTRGQQVTLSCSPISGHRSVSWYQQTPGQGLQFLFEYFSETQRNKGNFPGRFSGRQFSNSRSEMNVSTLELGDSALYLCASSLASGQSSYEQYFGPGTRLTVT.

This clonotype has only a few counts. The rearrangement links TRBV4-1 to TRBJ1-5, with D maybe TRBD1 (6 bases). The germline gives CDR1 MGHRA, CDR2 YSYEKL. The CDR3 totals 13 residues. Trimming took 0 bases from V and 9 from J, leaving 9 bases between them. CDR3 in amino acids: CASSQDTTGPQHF. The CDR3 DNA is TGCGCCAGCAGCCAAGACACGACAGGGCCCCAGCATTTT.

In its sample, this clonotype was seen a few times. V usage is TRBV7-8 and J usage is TRBJ2-7; D may correspond to TRBD1 or TRBD2 (5 bases each). The CDR3 totals 13 residues. Germline lookup yields CDR1 SGHVS and CDR2 FQNEAQ. Trimming shortened V by 8 bases and J by 2 bases, and 13 bases separated the two germline ends. The CDR3 bases are TGTGCCAGCGGACCGGGACGGACCTACGAGCAGTACTTC. Translating gives CASGPGRTYEQYF.

V usage is TRBV9 and J usage is TRBJ2-7, with 9 bases that match TRBD1. V trimming: 3 bases; J trimming: 6 bases; junction bases outside the gene matches: 10. The germline V gene has CDR1 SGDLS and CDR2 YYNGEE. The CDR3 runs 15 residues. For the CDR3, the DNA is TGTGCCAGCAGCGAGTTACCGGGACAGGGTGGCGAGCAGTACTTC. This gives the protein CASSELPGQGGEQYF. The variable domain in full, completed from reference TRBV9 and TRBJ2-7, reads DSGVTQTPKHLITATGQRVTLRCSPRSGDLSVYWYQQSLDQGLQFLIQYYNGEERAKGNILERFSAQQFPDLHSELNLSSLELGDSALYFCASSELPGQGGEQYFGPGTRLTVT.

Comments on this clonotype: This may arise from a read error, as a much more abundant clone is one base away. CDR3 sequence reads: CASMWGRSNYSYTF. DNA for the CDR3: TGTGCCAGCATGTGGGGACGGTCTAACTATAGCTACACCTTC. J is TRBJ1-2 and V is TRBV28, with D possibly matching TRBD1 (5 bases). In germline, CDR1 is MDHEN, CDR2 SYDVKM. The CDR3 is 14 amino acids.

The V call is TRBV20-1, the J call TRBJ1-1; TRBD1 is a possible D gene (6 bases). This CDR3 has 16 amino acids. CDR1 DFQATT and CDR2 SNEGSKA come from the germline V gene (reference sequence). Trimming pared 0 bases from V and 4 bases from J, leaving 18 bases between. CDR3 DNA sequence: TGCAGTGCTAGAGATCCAGGGGACTTTTTGGGCACTGAAGCTTTCTTT. Protein: CSARDPGDFLGTEAFF.

The DNA of the CDR3 is TGTGCCAGCAGCCTTGAGGGGGGTAGAGCCGTCAATGAGCAGTTCTTC. Residues: CASSLEGGRAVNEQFF. This rearrangement joins TRBV7-9 to TRBJ2-1; perhaps D is TRBD1 or TRBD2 (6 bases each). Deletions cut 5 bases from V and 6 bases from J, with 20 bases between. Per germline, CDR1 SEHNR and CDR2 FQNEAQ (reference sequence). This CDR3 contains 16 residues.

This clonotype occurred a few times. The rearrangement uses TRBV28 and TRBJ2-6, with D perhaps matching TRBD1 (5 bases). The CDR3 totals 17 residues. With 3 bases removed from V and 0 bases from J, the gap between germline ends came to 12 bases. The germline CDR1 and CDR2 sequences are MDHEN and SYDVKM. The CDR3 coding sequence is TGTGCCAGCAGTTTCGACAGCTCCTACTCTGGGGCCAACGTCCTGACTTTC. Translating it yields CASSFDSSYSGANVLTF.

The chain is built from TRBV7-2 and TRBJ1-2; D possibly corresponds to TRBD1 (6 bases). The CDR3 sequence is 17 residues long. From germline, CDR1 is SGHTA and CDR2 FQGNSA. V dropped 5 bases and J dropped 0 bases, with 19 bases sitting between them. CDR3 residues: CASSPDGGRDTNYGYTF. The CDR3 nucleotides are TGTGCCAGCAGCCCAGACGGGGGCAGGGACACTAACTATGGCTACACCTTC.

This clonotype was picked up a small number of times. DNA of the CDR3: TGTGCCAGCAGCCAAGAGACGGGGGCCTCCTACGAGCAGTACTTC. Protein product: CASSQETGASYEQYF. The rearrangement links TRBV4-2 to TRBJ2-7; D could derive from TRBD1 or TRBD2 (6 bases each). Germline V gene lookup returns CDR1 LGHNA and CDR2 YNFKEQ. V gave up 0 bases and J gave up 0 bases, with 9 bases separating them. The CDR3 consists of 15 residues.

The rearrangement links TRBV7-2 to TRBJ2-1; D remains ambiguous. Germline lookup yields CDR1 SGHTA and CDR2 FQGNSA. CDR3 length: 12 residues. V lost 2 bases to trimming and J lost 13 bases, with 12 bases between them. CDR3 nucleotide sequence: TGTGCCAGCAGCTTAAGGATGCCTAGACAGTTCTTC. Its protein product is CASSLRMPRQFF.

The V gene is TRBV5-1, the J gene TRBJ2-7; TRBD2 matches at 8 bases. CDR1 and CDR2 from the germline V gene are SGHRS and YFSETQ. The CDR3 is 16 amino acids. V lost 1 base and J lost 2; bases outside the gene matches: 8. As DNA, the CDR3 is TGCGCCAGCAGCTTGTCCGTCGGGGGGGTACCCTACGAGCAGTACTTC. Translating it yields CASSLSVGGVPYEQYF.

The chain is built from TRBV4-3 and TRBJ2-2; 10 nucleotides line up with TRBD2. Losses at the gene ends were 2 bases for V and 6 bases for J; bases not matched to a gene: 6. The length of the CDR3 is 16 residues. Germline values: CDR1 LGHNA, CDR2 YSLEER. In DNA form, the CDR3 reads TGCGCCAGCAGCCAACTAGCGGGGGCCGGGGCCGGGGAGCTGTTTTTT. Its translation is CASSQLAGAGAGELFF.